The 16 T cell receptor beta chains given below trace back to one sample, sequenced in a study of T cell responses to AZD1222 COVID-19 vaccine. Method: immunoSEQ multiplex PCR; TCRdb's copy keeps in-frame clones and lacks some. The sample yields around 110,000 clones, about 90% seen once. This material consisted of peripheral blood, taken 28 days after the second AZD1222 dose. These receptor sequences come from an adult who received the AZD1222 COVID-19 vaccine.

V is TRBV12-3 or TRBV12-4 and J is TRBJ1-1; TRBD1 might be the D (5 bases). V dropped 5 bases and J dropped 7 bases, with 14 bases sitting between them. The CDR3 sequence is 13 residues long. In DNA, the CDR3 is TGTGCCAGCAGTGGTGACCCGACAGTTGAAGCTTTCTTT. Amino acid sequence: CASSGDPTVEAFF.

Only one count was recorded for this clone. The rearrangement joins TRBV4-1 to TRBJ2-1; no reliable D call. Between the trimmed V and J ends, which lost 0 bases and 0 bases, there was a span of 9 bases. Germline V gene lookup returns CDR1 MGHRA and CDR2 YSYEKL. This CDR3 is built from 16 residues. This CDR3 reads CASSQDRADSYNEQFF. CDR3 in DNA: TGCGCCAGCAGCCAAGATAGGGCGGACTCCTACAATGAGCAGTTCTTC.

The chain is built from TRBV5-1 and TRBJ2-2; TRBD1 matches 9 bases. This CDR3 has 17 residues. Germline V gene lookup returns CDR1 SGHRS and CDR2 YFSETQ. V shed 6 bases, J shed 1 base, and the junction held 10 bases outside the gene matches. CDR3 sequence reads: CASTPGQGGMNTGELFF. CDR3 DNA sequence: TGCGCCAGCACACCGGGACAGGGAGGAATGAACACCGGGGAGCTGTTTTTT.

A note on this clone: At the DNA level, this CDR3 is encoded by other sequences in the same sample as well. This chain uses TRBV3-1 (or the pseudogene TRBV3-2) with TRBJ2-7; D unclear. Trimming took 1 base from V and 4 from J, leaving 5 bases between them. The CDR3 is made up of 12 amino acids. Germline CDR1 reads LGHDT; CDR2 reads YNNKEL (reference sequence). In DNA, the CDR3 is TGTGCCAGCAGCCAAGCTGGGTACGAGCAGTACTTC. Its protein is CASSQAGYEQYF.

This clone has just one count. J is TRBJ2-5 and V is TRBV9, with D possibly matching TRBD2 (5 bases). This CDR3 has 14 amino acids. V was cut by 4 bases and J by 5 bases, with 15 bases left in between. Looked up from germline, CDR1 is SGDLS and CDR2 is YYNGEE. DNA for the CDR3: TGTGCCAGCAGCCCAGTAGGTTCGGGGGAGACCCAGTACTTC. Translation: CASSPVGSGETQYF.

The chain employs TRBV27 and TRBJ2-2, with D unresolved. This CDR3 spans 13 amino acids. CDR1 and CDR2 from the germline V gene are MNHEY and SMNVEV (reference sequence). V was clipped by 5 bases and J by 4 bases, with 8 bases between them. In nucleotides, the CDR3 is TGTGCCAGCAGTCCACACCTCACCGGGGAGCTGTTTTTT. Its protein is CASSPHLTGELFF.

This chain connects TRBV5-1 to TRBJ1-1, with D perhaps matching TRBD1 (5 bases). This CDR3 has 17 residues. V lost 7 bases and J lost 1, with 23 bases in between. Germline V gene lookup returns CDR1 SGHRS and CDR2 YFSETQ. CDR3 bases: TGCGCCAGCGCCAAACTAGCTGTTGGGAGGGGGAACACTGAAGCTTTCTTT. Residues: CASAKLAVGRGNTEAFF.

This chain connects TRBV28 to TRBJ2-5; no definite D call. The germline V gene has CDR1 MDHEN and CDR2 SYDVKM. V lost 3 bases, J lost 4 bases, and 9 bases lay in between. CDR3 length: 13 amino acids. The CDR3 sequence: CASSFPLGETQYF. The CDR3 DNA reads TGTGCCAGCAGTTTCCCTCTAGGAGAGACCCAGTACTTC.

About this clone: The same CDR3 can be traced to other DNA sequences in this sample. The rearrangement joins TRBV12-3 or TRBV12-4 to TRBJ2-2, with TRBD1 as a possible D gene (6 bases). CDR3 size: 13 residues. Trimming pared 4 bases from V and 5 bases from J, leaving 8 bases between. CDR3 sequence (DNA): TGTGCCAGCAGTTACAGGGTTACCGGGGAGCTGTTTTTT. Protein: CASSYRVTGELFF.

The DNA of the CDR3 is TGTGCCAGCAGTTTAAGCGGGAGTTACGAGCAGTACTTC. It yields the protein CASSLSGSYEQYF. V gene TRBV27 combines with J gene TRBJ2-7, with 8 bases identical to TRBD2. The CDR3 consists of 13 residues. V shed 2 bases and J 4 bases; nucleotides not matched to a gene: 1. Germline V lookup: CDR1 MNHEY, CDR2 SMNVEV (reference sequence).

The chain has TRBV4-1 and TRBJ2-7; no firm D call. Trimming left V 5 bases short and J 5 bases short, with 22 bases between. Per germline, CDR1 MGHRA and CDR2 YSYEKL. This CDR3 region has 16 residues. DNA for the CDR3: TGCGCCAGCAGCTCTTCCAAGGGTTTCCCACTTGACGAGCAGTACTTC. It encodes CASSSSKGFPLDEQYF.

The chain joins TRBV12-3 or TRBV12-4 to TRBJ2-1, with D unclear. The CDR3 loop spans 13 amino acids. Trimming shortened V by 3 bases and J by 8 bases, and 11 bases separated the two germline ends. CDR3 residues: CASSFSSGDEQFF. Here the CDR3 DNA reads TGTGCCAGCAGTTTCAGTAGTGGGGATGAGCAGTTCTTC.

The genes are TRBV19 and TRBJ1-5; 7 bases are a match to TRBD1. Germline loops: CDR1 LNHDA, CDR2 SQIVND (reference sequence). With V trimmed by 7 bases and J by 3 bases, 12 bases remained unmatched. The CDR3 is 16 amino acids. CDR3 sequence reads: CASKSVGTEDNQPQHF. In DNA, the CDR3 is TGTGCCAGTAAATCAGTAGGGACAGAAGACAATCAGCCCCAGCATTTT.

CDR3 sequence (DNA): TGTGCCAGCACCCTCCGTGGGTATGGCTACACCTTC. Translated: CASTLRGYGYTF. The genes are TRBV28 and TRBJ1-2, with D unresolved. Looked up from germline, CDR1 is MDHEN and CDR2 is SYDVKM. With 7 bases removed from V and 5 bases from J, the gap between germline ends came to 11 bases. CDR3 length equals 12 residues.

The chain has TRBV28 and TRBJ1-5; no clear D. Germline V CDR1 and CDR2: MDHEN, SYDVKM. The CDR3 sequence is 12 residues long. Trimming removed 3 bases at V and 4 bases at J, with 4 bases between. The CDR3 spells CASSFLNQPQHF. The CDR3 nucleotides are TGTGCCAGCAGTTTTCTTAATCAGCCCCAGCATTTT.

The chain joins TRBV3-1 (or the pseudogene TRBV3-2) to TRBJ2-1, with 12 bases aligning to TRBD2. Trimming removed 4 bases from V and 7 bases from J; junction bases left unmatched: 11. Germline CDR1 reads LGHDT; CDR2 reads YNNKEL (reference sequence). The CDR3 covers 17 residues. DNA of the CDR3: TGTGCCAGCAGCCTTCGACTGACTAGCGGGAGTAGGAATGAGCAGTTCTTC. This gives the protein CASSLRLTSGSRNEQFF.